The sequence of this T cell receptor beta chain was determined in a study of T cells in Graves' hyperthyroidism and ophthalmopathy. TCR beta CDR3 regions were amplified from RNA. An initial round of RT-PCR targeting the TCR CDR3 relied on the HTBI primer set. One entry per CDR3 protein, called by TCRdb with MiXCR from the multiplex PCR reads. The sample has more than 300,000 distinct CDR3 sequences, approximately 18% seen once. This CDR3 spans 15 amino acids. The germline V gene encodes CDR1 LNHDA and CDR2 SQIVND (reference sequence). V was shortened by 6 bases and J by 0 bases, with 12 bases between the two germline ends.

The rearrangement joins TRBV19 to TRBJ1-5, with no clear D. The receptor comes from a woman younger than 45 with Graves' hyperthyroidism that later progressed to Graves' ophthalmopathy. The sample was blood. The CDR3 loop is CASSSFWASNQPQHF. The CDR3 region has the DNA TGTGCCAGTAGCTCCTTTTGGGCTAGCAATCAGCCCCAGCATTTT.